These 21 T cell receptor beta chains originate from one sample sequenced in a study of control samples from healthy donors and cancer patients. The assay was immunoSEQ multiplex PCR, and TCRdb's table has in-frame clones only and misses some. The table records fewer than 200,000 clones, 80% to 95% of them present only once. Specimen: blood. Receptor source: a woman aged 60-75 years in good health.

V gene TRBV19 combines with J gene TRBJ2-1; weak D call: TRBD1 (6 bases). Per germline, CDR1 LNHDA and CDR2 SQIVND (reference sequence). The CDR3 is 16 residues long. V was cut by 1 base and J by 8 bases, with 18 bases left in between. The CDR3 DNA reads as TGTGCCAGTAGTATAGTCCCCACAGGGCTTCGGGATGAGCAGTTCTTC. As protein: CASSIVPTGLRDEQFF.

V and J are TRBV10-3 and TRBJ1-2, with D possibly TRBD1 on 6 matching bases. This CDR3 has 14 amino acids. CDR1 is ENHRY and CDR2 is SYGVKD in the germline V gene. V shed 0 bases and J shed 12 bases, with 17 bases lying between them. CDR3 loop: CAISESRGGWGHTF. The CDR3 DNA sequence: TGTGCCATCAGTGAGTCTCGGGGGGGCTGGGGCCACACCTTC.

The chain uses TRBV3-1 (or the pseudogene TRBV3-2) and TRBJ2-1; tentative D call: TRBD2 (6 bases). This CDR3 is 19 amino acids long. V lost 0 bases to trimming and J lost 4 bases, with 22 bases between them. Germline V lookup: CDR1 LGHDT, CDR2 YNNKEL (reference sequence). CDR3 residues: CASSQEGSGGTPRYNEQFF. CDR3 nucleotide sequence: TGTGCCAGCAGCCAAGAGGGGTCAGGAGGGACCCCTCGTTACAATGAGCAGTTCTTC.

J is TRBJ1-3 and V is TRBV19; unclear D gene. The CDR3 has 16 amino acids. V was cut by 2 bases and J by 0 bases, with 11 bases left in between. Per germline, CDR1 LNHDA and CDR2 SQIVND (reference sequence). CDR3 sequence (DNA): TGTGCCAGTAGTATACAGGACCGAATCTCTGGAAACACCATATATTTT. Translating it yields CASSIQDRISGNTIYF.

This sequence joins TRBV19 and TRBJ1-1; D is possibly TRBD1 (5 bases). Germline V gene sequence: CDR1 LNHDA, CDR2 SQIVND (reference sequence). The CDR3 runs to 14 residues. The V end lost 5 bases, the J end lost 3 bases, and 13 bases lay between the germline ends. CDR3 nucleotide sequence: TGTGCCAGTAGTGAGAGGGGCGTGCACACTGAAGCTTTCTTT. It encodes CASSERGVHTEAFF.

V usage is TRBV25-1 and J usage is TRBJ1-2; TRBD1 agrees at 7 bases. Germline CDR1 reads MGHDK; CDR2 reads SYGVNS. The V and J ends lost 5 bases and 9 bases, in that order; junction bases with no gene match: 12. CDR3 length equals 14 residues. CDR3 sequence reads: CASSRGRSRGSYTF. CDR3 in DNA: TGTGCCAGCAGTCGAGGTCGGAGCAGGGGGAGCTACACCTTC.

This chain joins TRBV7-8 and TRBJ1-6; D is unresolved. The CDR3 is made up of 14 amino acids. Trimming shortened V by 7 bases and J by 4 bases, and 11 bases separated the two germline ends. Germline loops: CDR1 SGHVS, CDR2 FQNEAQ. In nucleotides, the CDR3 is TGTGCCAGCACATGGGATCCTTATAATTCACCCCTCCACTTT. As protein: CASTWDPYNSPLHF.

The chain carries TRBV7-3 and TRBJ1-1, with 11 bases fitting TRBD1. CDR1 is SGHTA and CDR2 is FQGTGA in the germline V gene. With V trimmed by 4 bases and J by 5 bases, 3 bases remained unmatched. This CDR3 is 14 amino acids long. CDR3 nucleotides: TGTGCCAGCAGCTCCCGGGACAGGGGGACTGAAGCTTTCTTT. This gives the protein CASSSRDRGTEAFF.

V is TRBV18 and J is TRBJ1-5, with D possibly being TRBD1 (6 bases). Deletions cut 4 bases from V and 5 bases from J, with 18 bases between. The CDR3 covers 16 residues. The germline gives CDR1 KGHSH, CDR2 LQKENI. The CDR3 DNA follows: TGTGCCAGCTCACACGCGGGACACTCGCCGTATCAGCCCCAGCATTTT. Its translation: CASSHAGHSPYQPQHF.

The chain uses TRBV7-2 and TRBJ2-7, with D uncertain. Germline CDR1 is SGHTA and CDR2 is FQGNSA. The CDR3 totals 11 residues. Trimming removed 3 bases at V and 3 bases at J, with 3 bases between. CDR3 sequence: CASSLSYEQYF. The CDR3 bases are TGTGCCAGCAGCTTGAGCTACGAGCAGTACTTC.

This chain connects TRBV7-8 to TRBJ1-5; D not resolved. CDR1 and CDR2 from the germline V gene are SGHVS and FQNEAQ. This CDR3 has 15 amino acids. V lost 1 base, J lost 0 bases, and 7 bases lay in between. DNA of the CDR3: TGTGCCAGCAGCTTAGGGGGATATAGCAATCAGCCCCAGCATTTT. Protein: CASSLGGYSNQPQHF. Complete variable domain (other parts from reference TRBV7-8 and TRBJ1-5): GAGVSQSPRYKVAKRGQDVALRCDPISGHVSLFWYQQALGQGPEFLTYFQNEAQLDKSGLPSDRFFAERPEGSVSTLKIQRTQQEDSAVYLCASSLGGYSNQPQHFGDGTRLSIL.

As regards this clone: This same CDR3 is encoded by further DNA sequences in the sample. The rearrangement links TRBV2 to TRBJ1-1; perhaps TRBD1 as D (5 bases). From germline, CDR1 is SNHLY and CDR2 FYNNEI. This CDR3 region has 14 residues. V gave up 10 bases and J gave up 2 bases, with 17 bases separating them. CDR3: CATIRGRSNTEAFF. DNA for the CDR3: TGTGCCACCATACGGGGCCGGTCTAACACTGAAGCTTTCTTT.

This clone appeared once. J is TRBJ1-5 and V is TRBV19; D not certain. Between the trimmed V and J ends, which lost 3 bases and 4 bases, there was a span of 10 bases. CDR1 and CDR2 (germline): LNHDA, SQIVND (reference sequence). The CDR3 covers 14 residues. This CDR3 is CASSILSFNQPQHF. Here the CDR3 DNA reads TGTGCCAGTAGTATTCTAAGTTTTAATCAGCCCCAGCATTTT.

The chain combines TRBV18 with TRBJ2-1; D is unresolved. The CDR3 extends over 17 amino acids. V was trimmed by 0 bases and J by 0 bases, leaving 12 bases between them. Germline assignment: CDR1 KGHSH and CDR2 LQKENI. Here the CDR3 reads CASSPPRQTSSYNEQFF. The CDR3 nucleotides are TGTGCCAGCTCACCACCGAGGCAGACCAGCTCCTACAATGAGCAGTTCTTC.

This chain connects TRBV5-1 to TRBJ2-1; possible D gene TRBD1, 7 bases. The CDR3 has 15 amino acids. Germline CDR1 is SGHRS and CDR2 is YFSETQ. V was cut by 0 bases and J by 9 bases, with 16 bases left in between. The CDR3 protein is CASSLESGGRGEQFF. CDR3 DNA sequence: TGCGCCAGCAGCTTGGAATCAGGGGGGCGTGGTGAGCAGTTCTTC. Filled out from reference TRBV5-1 and TRBJ2-1, the complete variable domain reads KAGVTQTPRYLIKTRGQQVTLSCSPISGHRSVSWYQQTPGQGLQFLFEYFSETQRNKGNFPGRFSGRQFSNSRSEMNVSTLELGDSALYLCASSLESGGRGEQFFGPGTRLTVL.

V and J are TRBV7-8 and TRBJ2-2; D gene ambiguous. The germline V gene encodes CDR1 SGHVS and CDR2 FQNEAQ. V lost 3 bases and J 3 bases, leaving 2 bases between the germline ends. The CDR3 has 12 amino acids. CDR3 coding DNA: TGTGCCAGCAGCTTCTACACCGGGGAGCTGTTTTTT. Its translation: CASSFYTGELFF.

V usage is TRBV5-1 and J usage is TRBJ2-5; no definite D call. The V end lost 1 base, the J end lost 2 bases, and 18 bases lay between the germline ends. The germline CDR1 and CDR2 sequences are SGHRS and YFSETQ. This CDR3 has 17 amino acids. The CDR3 spells CASSLTGWSAVQETQYF. In DNA form, the CDR3 reads TGCGCCAGCAGCTTGACCGGATGGTCCGCAGTACAAGAGACCCAGTACTTC.

The rearrangement links TRBV2 to TRBJ1-2; 7 nucleotides line up with TRBD1. J was trimmed by 4 bases and V by 3 bases; bases with no gene match: 5. The CDR3 consists of 14 residues. CDR1 is SNHLY, CDR2 FYNNEI, per germline. This chain's CDR3 is CASSEGRGVYGYTF. The CDR3 DNA reads TGTGCCAGCAGTGAGGGCAGGGGGGTCTATGGCTACACCTTC.

The chain joins TRBV3-1 (or the pseudogene TRBV3-2) to TRBJ2-2, with 11 bases lining up with TRBD2. This CDR3 is 17 amino acids long. The germline gives CDR1 LGHDT, CDR2 YNNKEL (reference sequence). Germline trimming cut 5 bases from V and 4 bases from J; bases unmatched to any gene: 9. CDR3 residues: CASSASGTSGGTGELFF. The CDR3 DNA sequence: TGTGCCAGCAGCGCATCCGGGACTAGCGGTGGCACCGGGGAGCTGTTTTTT.

The rearrangement uses TRBV7-2 and TRBJ2-5; 11 bases map to TRBD1. The CDR3 runs 15 residues. The germline gives CDR1 SGHTA, CDR2 FQGNSA. V dropped 4 bases and J dropped 7; count of bases not matched to a gene: 8. The CDR3 here is CASSSGTGGLVTQYF. For the CDR3, the DNA is TGTGCCAGCAGCTCTGGGACAGGGGGACTAGTGACCCAGTACTTC.

The genes are TRBV2 and TRBJ1-5; 9 bases agree with TRBD1. CDR3 length equals 16 residues. V shed 7 bases, J shed 9 bases, and the junction held 16 bases outside the gene matches. Germline values: CDR1 SNHLY, CDR2 FYNNEI. CDR3 nucleotides: TGTGCCAGCACGGAATCACCGGGACAGGGTCTTCGGCCCCAGCATTTT. Translating gives CASTESPGQGLRPQHF.